Listed here are 16 T cell receptor beta chains from one sample, sequenced in a study of T cell responses to AZD1222 COVID-19 vaccine. Measured with immunoSEQ multiplex PCR; TCRdb has only the in-frame clones, and not every one. The sample has 94,000 or so clones; 80% to 90% are singletons. The sequences come from peripheral blood, collected on day 0 of AZD1222 vaccination. These receptors all come from an adult in good health.

The rearrangement links TRBV6-5 to TRBJ1-4; possibly TRBD1 for D (5 bases). V was shortened by 1 base and J by 8 bases, with 11 bases between the two germline ends. This CDR3 has 14 residues. CDR1 is MNHEY, CDR2 SVGAGI, per germline. As DNA, the CDR3 is TGTGCCAGCAGTTACTTTGGGGGGAGGGAAAAACTGTTTTTT. This codes for CASSYFGGREKLFF.

This chain connects TRBV30 to TRBJ2-7; D is perhaps TRBD2 (6 bases). V was cut by 0 bases and J by 6 bases, with 24 bases left in between. Germline values: CDR1 GTSNPN, CDR2 SVGIG (reference sequence). This CDR3 has 17 amino acids. The DNA of the CDR3 is TGTGCCTGGAGTGTACTGTCGGGGGATTCGTCTGGTAGCGAGCAGTACTTC. Translation: CAWSVLSGDSSGSEQYF.

This clone was seen only once. V gene TRBV12-3 or TRBV12-4 combines with J gene TRBJ2-7; D is unresolved. Between the trimmed V and J ends, which lost 2 bases and 4 bases, there was a span of 6 bases. This CDR3 is built from 12 residues. CDR3 coding DNA: TGTGCCAGCAGTTTACACAGTTACGAGCAGTACTTC. This encodes CASSLHSYEQYF.

The V and J genes are TRBV6-4 and TRBJ2-1; TRBD2 is a possible D gene (5 bases). Per germline, CDR1 MRHNA and CDR2 SNTAGT. The CDR3 runs to 15 residues. Trimming left V 1 base short and J 0 bases short, with 7 bases between. In nucleotides, the CDR3 is TGTGCCAGCAGTGACTTAGGGAGCTCCTACAATGAGCAGTTCTTC. It yields the protein CASSDLGSSYNEQFF.

A single count supports this clone. This chain connects TRBV3-1 (or the pseudogene TRBV3-2) to TRBJ2-7, with D possibly TRBD1 on 6 matching bases. Trimming cost V 2 bases and J 3 bases, with 14 bases left between them. The germline V gene has CDR1 LGHDT and CDR2 YNNKEL (reference sequence). The CDR3 consists of 15 residues. The CDR3 coding sequence is TGTGCCAGCAGCCAACTCAGGGGCAGGAACTACGAGCAGTACTTC. It is translated as CASSQLRGRNYEQYF.

V usage is TRBV5-1 and J usage is TRBJ1-3, with D perhaps matching TRBD1 (5 bases). This CDR3 contains 17 residues. Germline CDR1 reads SGHRS; CDR2 reads YFSETQ. The V end lost 4 bases, the J end lost 1 base, and 18 bases lay between the germline ends. The CDR3 DNA reads TGCGCCAGCAGCCCTCTTCCAGGGAAGGGGTCTGGAAACACCATATATTTT. Protein: CASSPLPGKGSGNTIYF.

This chain connects TRBV10-1 to TRBJ1-2; D unclear. Germline V lookup: CDR1 WNHNN, CDR2 SYGVQD (reference sequence). V lost 3 bases, J lost 2 bases, and 7 bases lay in between. The CDR3 runs to 13 residues. The CDR3 loop reads CASSENGNYGYTF. DNA of the CDR3: TGCGCCAGCAGTGAAAACGGCAACTATGGCTACACCTTC.

This chain joins TRBV6-5 and TRBJ1-3; no clear D. Germline lookup yields CDR1 MNHEY and CDR2 SVGAGI. The CDR3 runs to 13 residues. With 7 bases removed from V and 5 bases from J, the gap between germline ends came to 12 bases. CDR3 protein: CASNLGGRNTIYF. The DNA of the CDR3 is TGTGCCAGCAACTTGGGAGGGAGAAACACCATATATTTT.

CDR3 protein: CASSLEGPLDEQYF. The CDR3 DNA is TGTGCCAGCAGCTTGGAGGGGCCCCTTGACGAGCAGTACTTC. V is TRBV5-8 and J is TRBJ2-7; maybe TRBD1 (5 bases). Deletions cut 0 bases from V and 5 bases from J, with 12 bases between. The CDR3 length is 14 residues. Germline-derived CDR1 and CDR2 are SGHTS and YDEGEE. The whole variable domain, filled in from reference TRBV5-8 and TRBJ2-7, reads EAGVTQSPTHLIKTRGQQATLRCSPISGHTSVYWYQQALGLGLQFLLWYDEGEERNRGNFPPRFSGRQFPNYSSELNVNALELEDSALYLCASSLEGPLDEQYFGPGTRLTVT.

V usage is TRBV3-1 (or the pseudogene TRBV3-2) and J usage is TRBJ1-1, with 7 bases fitting TRBD1. Per the germline V gene, CDR1 is LGHDT and CDR2 is YNNKEL (reference sequence). The CDR3 has 14 amino acids. The V and J ends lost 3 bases and 8 bases, in that order; junction bases with no gene match: 9. The CDR3 here is CASSHRTGTAEAFF. The CDR3 DNA sequence: TGTGCCAGCAGCCACCGTACCGGGACAGCAGAAGCTTTCTTT.

The gene calls are TRBV19 and TRBJ1-6, with TRBD1 matching 7 bases. This CDR3 is 13 amino acids long. The trim removed 8 bases at V and 15 bases at J, leaving 13 bases unmatched. From germline, CDR1 is LNHDA and CDR2 SQIVND (reference sequence). As DNA, the CDR3 is TGTGCCAGTTTAGGACAGGTCTCTCGGATCCTCCACTTT. It codes for CASLGQVSRILHF.

The rearrangement links TRBV5-4 to TRBJ1-1, with 7 bases that match TRBD1. The CDR3 has 14 residues. The J segment lost 3 bases and the V segment lost 3 bases, leaving 5 bases of the junction unmatched. The germline V gene has CDR1 SGHNT and CDR2 YYREEE (reference sequence). The CDR3 protein is CASSWDSMDTEAFF. The CDR3 coding sequence is TGTGCCAGCAGCTGGGACAGCATGGACACTGAAGCTTTCTTT.

This clone came up a few times. The CDR3 loop is CASSGPRGAGELFF. For the CDR3, the DNA is TGTGCCAGCAGTGGCCCCCGGGGGGCCGGGGAGCTGTTTTTT. V and J are TRBV2 and TRBJ2-2; 7 bases align to TRBD2. The CDR3 totals 14 residues. The germline V gene has CDR1 SNHLY and CDR2 FYNNEI. V lost 4 bases, J lost 6 bases, and 5 bases stayed unmatched. The entire variable domain, with the rest obtained from reference TRBV2 and TRBJ2-2, is as follows: EPEVTQTPSHQVTQMGQEVILRCVPISNHLYFYWYRQILGQKVEFLVSFYNNEISEKSEIFDDQFSVERPDGSNFTLKIRSTKLEDSAMYFCASSGPRGAGELFFGEGSRLTVL.

The genes are TRBV3-1 (or the pseudogene TRBV3-2) and TRBJ2-7; D unclear. V lost 3 bases to trimming and J lost 2 bases, with 14 bases between them. Germline CDR1 reads LGHDT; CDR2 reads YNNKEL (reference sequence). There are 15 residues in the CDR3. In DNA form, the CDR3 reads TGTGCCAGCAGCCATGAAGGCCTCGGAACCTACGAGCAGTACTTC. Its protein is CASSHEGLGTYEQYF.

The rearrangement uses TRBV21-1 and TRBJ2-1; whether TRBD2, the table's D call, matches the DNA was not checked. TRBV21-1 is labeled a pseudogene. This CDR3 is 12 amino acids long. CDR3 residues: CASSKGGGEQFF. CDR3 DNA sequence: TGTGCCAGCAGCAAAGGGGGGGGTGAGCAGTTCTTC.

This chain uses TRBV4-1 with TRBJ1-3; D gene unclear. This CDR3 is built from 16 residues. Trimming removed 2 bases from V and 1 base from J, with 12 bases in between. Germline assignment: CDR1 MGHRA and CDR2 YSYEKL. This chain's CDR3 is CASSQRSGRSGNTIYF. Written as DNA, the CDR3 is TGCGCCAGCAGCCAACGGTCGGGTCGGTCTGGAAACACCATATATTTT.